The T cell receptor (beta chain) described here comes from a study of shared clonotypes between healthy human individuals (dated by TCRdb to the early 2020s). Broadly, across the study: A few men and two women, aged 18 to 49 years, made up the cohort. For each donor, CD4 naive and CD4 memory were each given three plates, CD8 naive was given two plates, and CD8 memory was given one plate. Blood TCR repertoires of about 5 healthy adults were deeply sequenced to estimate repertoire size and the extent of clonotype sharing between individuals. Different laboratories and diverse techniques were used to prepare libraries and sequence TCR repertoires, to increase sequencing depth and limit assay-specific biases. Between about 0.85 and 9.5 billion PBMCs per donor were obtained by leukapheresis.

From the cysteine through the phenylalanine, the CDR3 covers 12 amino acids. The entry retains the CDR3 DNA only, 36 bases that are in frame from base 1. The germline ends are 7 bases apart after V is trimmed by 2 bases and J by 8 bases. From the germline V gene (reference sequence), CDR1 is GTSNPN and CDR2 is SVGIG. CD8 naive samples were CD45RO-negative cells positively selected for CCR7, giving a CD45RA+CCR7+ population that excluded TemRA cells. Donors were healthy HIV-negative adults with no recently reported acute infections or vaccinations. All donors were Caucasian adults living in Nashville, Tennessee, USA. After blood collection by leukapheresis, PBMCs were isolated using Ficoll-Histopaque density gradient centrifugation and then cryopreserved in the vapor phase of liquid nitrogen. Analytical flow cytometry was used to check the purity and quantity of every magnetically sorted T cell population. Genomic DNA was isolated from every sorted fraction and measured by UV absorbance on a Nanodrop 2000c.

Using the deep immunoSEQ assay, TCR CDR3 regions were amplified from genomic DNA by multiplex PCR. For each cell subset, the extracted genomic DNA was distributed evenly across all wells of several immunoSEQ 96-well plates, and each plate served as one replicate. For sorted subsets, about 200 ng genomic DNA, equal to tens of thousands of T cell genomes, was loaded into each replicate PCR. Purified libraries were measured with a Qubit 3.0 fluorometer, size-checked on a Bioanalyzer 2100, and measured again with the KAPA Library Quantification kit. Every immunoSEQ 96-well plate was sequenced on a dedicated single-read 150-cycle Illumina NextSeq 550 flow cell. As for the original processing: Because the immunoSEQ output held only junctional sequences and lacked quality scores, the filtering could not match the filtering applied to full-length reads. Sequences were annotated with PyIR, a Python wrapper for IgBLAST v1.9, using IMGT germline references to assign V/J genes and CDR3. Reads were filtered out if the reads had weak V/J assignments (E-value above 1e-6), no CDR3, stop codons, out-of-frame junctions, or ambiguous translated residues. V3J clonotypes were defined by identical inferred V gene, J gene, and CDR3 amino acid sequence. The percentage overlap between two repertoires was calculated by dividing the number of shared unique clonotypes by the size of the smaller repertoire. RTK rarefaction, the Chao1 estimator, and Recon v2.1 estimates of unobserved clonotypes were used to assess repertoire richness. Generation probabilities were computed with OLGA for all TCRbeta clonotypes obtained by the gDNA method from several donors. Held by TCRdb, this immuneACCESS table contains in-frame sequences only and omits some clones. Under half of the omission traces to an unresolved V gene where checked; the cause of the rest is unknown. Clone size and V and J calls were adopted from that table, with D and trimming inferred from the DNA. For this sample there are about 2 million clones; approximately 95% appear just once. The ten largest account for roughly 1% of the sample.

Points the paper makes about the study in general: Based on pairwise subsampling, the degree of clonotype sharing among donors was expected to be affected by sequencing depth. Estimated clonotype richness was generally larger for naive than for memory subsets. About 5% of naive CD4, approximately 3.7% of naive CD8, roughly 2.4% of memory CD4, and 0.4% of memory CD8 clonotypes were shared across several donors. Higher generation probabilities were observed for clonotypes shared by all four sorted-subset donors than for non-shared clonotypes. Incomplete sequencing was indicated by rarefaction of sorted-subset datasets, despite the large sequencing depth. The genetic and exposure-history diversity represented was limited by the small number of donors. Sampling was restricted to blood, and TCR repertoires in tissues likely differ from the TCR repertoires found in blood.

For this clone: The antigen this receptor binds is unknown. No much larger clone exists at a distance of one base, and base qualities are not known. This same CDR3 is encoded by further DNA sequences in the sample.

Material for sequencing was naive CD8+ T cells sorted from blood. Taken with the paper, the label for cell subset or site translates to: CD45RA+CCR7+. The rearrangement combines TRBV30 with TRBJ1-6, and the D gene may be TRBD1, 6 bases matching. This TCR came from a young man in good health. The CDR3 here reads CAWSPGDSPLHF. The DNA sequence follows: TGTGCCTGGAGTCCAGGGGATTCACCCCTCCACTTT.